These T cell receptor beta chains were read from a single sample in a study of CD8 T cells in Susac syndrome. TCRdb ran MiXCR on the immunoSEQ multiplex PCR reads and lists one entry per CDR3 protein. Of 250,000 or so distinct CDR3 sequences in the sample, 93% were seen once. Sequenced material: CD4+ T cells from PBMCs. The receptors come from a human donor with multiple sclerosis. Both conserved end residues are part of each CDR3.

v_gene	j_gene	len	CDR3aa
TRBV7-3	TRBJ2-1	15	CASSSKQESSHEQFF
TRBV9	TRBJ1-2	11	CASMGRYGYTF
TRBV25-1	TRBJ1-1	13	CASRGTTWGEAFF
TRBV6-2/TRBV6-3	TRBJ2-4	17	CASSYTTRSSRSSIQYF
TRBV4-2	TRBJ2-3	17	CASSQDPPGGGADTQYF
TRBV30	TRBJ1-3	17	CAWSHPADVRSGNTIYF
TRBV5-1	TRBJ1-5	14	CASSPGGKDQPQHF
TRBV19	TRBJ1-1	16	CASSTLATGAGTEAFF
TRBV29-1	TRBJ1-2	13	CSVVGGANYGYTF
TRBV3-1	TRBJ2-2	16	CASSKSGTVNTGELFF
TRBV6-6	TRBJ2-4	14	CASSYSFGQNIQYF
TRBV27	TRBJ2-7	15	CACRTGKGILYEQYF
TRBV24-1	TRBJ2-2	17	CATSDRRSGGATGELFF
TRBV24-1	TRBJ1-2	14	CANPGGGSGYGYTF
TRBV12-3/TRBV12-4	TRBJ1-1	15	CASSFNGQLNTEAFF
TRBV29-1	TRBJ1-3	11	CSARGGNTIYF
TRBV7-9	TRBJ1-5	15	CASSFGGSGGQPQHF
TRBV5-4	TRBJ2-5	17	CASIPRGLAGDQETQYF
TRBV12-3/TRBV12-4	TRBJ1-5	15	CASSFTGGSNQPQHF
TRBV20-1	TRBJ1-5	17	CSARDIKLAGSNQPQHF
TRBV20-1	TRBJ1-2	13	CSAPPDRVNGYTF
TRBV29-1	TRBJ2-2	14	CSVRTSGNTGELFF
TRBV6-6	TRBJ1-2	14	CASSLDREVSGYTF
TRBV11-3	TRBJ2-1	14	CASSFPLTSNEQFF
TRBV13	TRBJ1-3	16	CASSLRIAGRGNTIYF
TRBV6-2/TRBV6-3	TRBJ1-5	16	CASSYTLGQFGQPQHF
TRBV2	TRBJ1-1	15	CASSLEGGLNTEAFF
TRBV3-1	TRBJ1-3	15	CASSQPSRAGNTIYF
TRBV28	TRBJ2-6	16	CASSFKPASGANVLTF
TRBV30	TRBJ1-2	16	CAWSDIDRQGDYGYTF
TRBV19	TRBJ1-4	14	CASSIQVTNEKLFF
TRBV5-1	TRBJ1-6	15	CASSLEGQGNSPLHF
TRBV4-1	TRBJ2-7	15	CASSQGTATFYEQYF
TRBV28	TRBJ1-2	14	CASSSGVVGEGYTF
TRBV6-1	TRBJ1-1	14	CASSPRPDNTEAFF
TRBV12-3/TRBV12-4	TRBJ1-1	14	CASSFGQAVTEAFF
TRBV5-1	TRBJ2-6	16	CASSLDRVPGANVLTF
TRBV5-1	TRBJ2-7	14	CASRPGTGNHEQYF
TRBV18	TRBJ2-2	15	CASSPMAASGGELFF
TRBV5-1	TRBJ2-7	15	CASSSLAGSSYEQYF
TRBV2	TRBJ2-3	14	CATKGGIGTDTQYF
TRBV12-3/TRBV12-4	TRBJ2-5	12	CASKGDVETQYF
TRBV2	TRBJ2-4	13	CASSDWGSNIQYF
TRBV12-3/TRBV12-4	TRBJ2-7	14	CASSWGRPPYEQYF
TRBV5-1	TRBJ2-7	14	CASSLGVRGAEQYF
TRBV20-1	TRBJ1-4	14	CSARSGQLNEKLFF
TRBV5-4	TRBJ1-1	16	CASSSEPGPMEAEAFF
TRBV19	TRBJ1-2	11	CASRQRGGYTF
TRBV7-6	TRBJ2-5	15	CASSNASGGVETQYF
TRBV3-1	TRBJ1-5	13	CASSQGGGQPQHF
TRBV4-1	TRBJ2-1	15	CASSQDVGRSDEQFF
TRBV6-5	TRBJ2-2	14	CASFNGASTGELFF
TRBV5-4	TRBJ1-1	14	CASSLGRGSEEAFF
TRBV9	TRBJ1-1	13	CASGRGAPTEAFF
TRBV14	TRBJ1-2	13	CASSPTVSYGYTF